This TCR beta chain was captured by sequencing in a study of T cells in localized non-small cell lung cancer (dated by TCRdb to 2019 to 2021). About the full investigation: The study analyzed T cell repertoires of over 200 early-stage NSCLC patients, comparing tumors and uninvolved tumor-adjacent lungs. The cohort comprised roughly 240 treatment-naïve NSCLC patients with resected, localized lung tumors. A mean age of around 69 years was recorded for the NSCLC patients, of whom 129 were male and 107 were female.

Paper-wide results and their limitations: Uninvolved tumor-adjacent lung showed the highest T cell clonality, higher than tumor, which suggests more focused antigenic responses in the adjacent lung. A median of around 60 of the top 100 tumor clones turned up in the paired uninvolved adjacent lung, and fewer than 35 of those clones also ranked among the top 100 of that same adjacent lung. Because multi-region tumor sequencing was not done, intratumor heterogeneity could not be ruled out. Because of the exploratory design, TCR variables were selected using unadjusted p-values without false-discovery rate correction. Longer overall survival was associated with higher blood T cell density, whereas shorter survival was associated with higher adjacent-lung clonality.

At diagnosis, peripheral blood, uninvolved tumor-adjacent lung and tumor were collected and were preserved as a mix of fresh-frozen and FFPE material. The CDR3 contains 14 residues, cysteine and phenylalanine counted. CDR3 DNA is the only sequence kept; it has 42 bases, read in frame from the first base. CDR1 SNHLY and CDR2 FYNNEI are derived from the germline V gene. Deletion took 8 bases off V and 3 bases off J, with a span of 14 bases between the germline ends. The immunoSEQ Assay was used to sequence TCR beta CDR3 regions from DNA. Regarding the original processing steps: T cell density was computed as TCR beta template counts normalized to usable DNA estimated by amplifying housekeeping genes. The preseqR package was used to estimate richness by extrapolating to 400,000 templates for PBMC samples and to 120,000 templates for tissue samples. Clonality was defined as one minus Pielou's evenness. Differential abundance testing on productive amino-acid clonotypes, with a minimum total count of 5 and an alpha of 0.1, was used to identify tissue-enriched TCRs. Repertoire overlap between compartments was quantified with the Jaccard Index and Morisita Overlap Index. GLIPH grouped TCR beta CDR3s together with public tetramer-defined viral CDR3s, and a viral motif had to include at least three viral sequences and also show V-gene enrichment. TCRdb carries this immuneACCESS record with in-frame sequences only. Its versions omit some clonotypes, under half of them owing to an unresolved V gene in the studies checked, with the rest unexplained. The V and J calls and clone size come from that table; D and trimming were worked out from the DNA. The sample has a few thousand clones on record, about 31% of them singletons. The top ten clones comprise about 22% of the sample.

For this clone: Its target antigen remains unknown. No per-base quality is available; no much larger clone lies one base away.

The chain uses TRBV2 and TRBJ1-5; matching of 6 bases hints at TRBD1 as the D gene. The sequence derives from a woman between 35 and 70 years old with stage I squamous cell lung carcinoma. The specimen comprised lung tumor tissue, sampled before any cancer treatment. CDR3 region: CASEGWGANQPQHF. The DNA is TGTGCCAGCGAGGGGTGGGGGGCCAATCAGCCCCAGCATTTT.